The next 23 T cell receptor beta chains were all read from a single sample in a study of CD8 T cells in ankylosing spondylitis. Using its own MiXCR run on the 5' RACE reads, TCRdb lists one record per CDR3 protein. This sample has fewer than 250,000 distinct CDR3 sequences, with approximately 30% found just once. The sequenced material came from blood, either unsorted or a sorted T cell fraction (not recorded which). These receptors originate from a male donor with ankylosing spondylitis or in good health (not recorded which).

The rearrangement links TRBV15 to TRBJ2-4; D is perhaps TRBD2 (6 bases). The ends were cut back, 3 bases at V and 8 bases at J, with 26 bases in the middle. This CDR3 is built from 18 residues. Per germline, CDR1 LNHNV and CDR2 YYDKDF (reference sequence). The CDR3 sequence: CATSSAPVGGPNVDIQYF. The CDR3 DNA reads TGTGCCACCAGCAGTGCTCCCGTCGGGGGTCCAAATGTGGACATTCAGTACTTC.

V is TRBV5-1 and J is TRBJ2-7; 7 bases match TRBD1. From germline, CDR1 is SGHRS and CDR2 YFSETQ. V shed 7 bases, J shed 3 bases, and the junction held 7 bases outside the gene matches. The CDR3 consists of 13 residues. The DNA for the CDR3 is TGCGCCAGCCACCGGGACAGAGGCTACGAGCAGTACTTC. This codes for CASHRDRGYEQYF.

The chain employs TRBV6-5 and TRBJ1-2; D may be TRBD1 (5 bases). CDR1 is MNHEY, CDR2 SVGAGI, per germline. CDR3 size: 16 residues. Trimming stripped 2 bases from V and 2 bases from J, with 15 bases between. CDR3 protein: CASSYATGAGNYGYTF. The CDR3 DNA reads TGTGCCAGCAGTTACGCGACCGGGGCCGGAAACTATGGCTACACCTTC.

The V call is TRBV10-3, the J call TRBJ2-5; D gene unclear. Trimming stripped 0 bases from V and 5 bases from J, with 13 bases between. The CDR3 contains 15 residues. CDR1 and CDR2 from the germline V gene are ENHRY and SYGVKD. CDR3 bases: TGTGCCATCAGTGAGTCGGCTATTGGTAGGGAGACCCAGTACTTC. Residues: CAISESAIGRETQYF.

The V call is TRBV20-1, the J call TRBJ1-5; TRBD1 is a possible D gene (6 bases). Per the germline V gene, CDR1 is DFQATT and CDR2 is SNEGSKA (reference sequence). The CDR3 is 16 residues long. Trimming removed 1 base from V and 2 bases from J, with 15 bases in between. CDR3 protein: CSARGQVWGGNQPQHF. The CDR3 bases are TGCAGTGCTAGAGGACAGGTTTGGGGCGGCAATCAGCCCCAGCATTTT.

This clonotype occurred a few times. The chain links TRBV6-5 to TRBJ2-5; D not resolved. Germline V gene lookup returns CDR1 MNHEY and CDR2 SVGAGI. The CDR3 spans 12 residues. Trimming shortened V by 5 bases and J by 7 bases, and 11 bases separated the two germline ends. CDR3 sequence: CASSRGGGTQYF. The DNA of the CDR3 is TGTGCCAGCAGTCGCGGCGGCGGGACCCAGTACTTC.

The J gene is TRBJ1-6, the V gene TRBV6-5; D unclear. Trimming shortened V by 2 bases and J by 7 bases, and 9 bases separated the two germline ends. The germline CDR1 and CDR2 sequences are MNHEY and SVGAGI. CDR3 size: 14 residues. In DNA, the CDR3 is TGTGCCAGCAGTTACGGGCAAGGGAATTCACCCCTCCACTTT. Translation: CASSYGQGNSPLHF.

This clonotype was recorded a few times. The genes are TRBV13 and TRBJ1-1; a possible D gene is TRBD1 (6 bases). Germline V gene sequence: CDR1 PRHDT, CDR2 FYEKMQ (reference sequence). The germline V and J ends were trimmed by 4 bases and 0 bases, with 15 bases remaining between them. The CDR3 has 16 residues. In nucleotides, the CDR3 is TGTGCCAGCAGCTCGACAGGTTGGACGATGAACACTGAAGCTTTCTTT. It codes for CASSSTGWTMNTEAFF.

The chain links TRBV20-1 to TRBJ2-7, with D tentatively TRBD1 (6 bases). Germline-derived CDR1 and CDR2 are DFQATT and SNEGSKA (reference sequence). The CDR3 has 14 amino acids. Trimming shortened V by 6 bases and J by 0 bases, and 15 bases separated the two germline ends. CDR3 amino acids: CSALDDRISYEQYF. The CDR3 DNA follows: TGCAGTGCCCTCGATGACAGGATCTCCTACGAGCAGTACTTC.

This clonotype has only a few counts. The chain is built from TRBV5-5 and TRBJ2-1, with 8 bases aligning to TRBD1. CDR1 and CDR2 (germline): SGHKS, YYEKEE (reference sequence). The CDR3 is made up of 14 amino acids. Trimming cost V 3 bases and J 4 bases; bases outside gene matches: 3. In DNA, the CDR3 is TGTGCCAGCAGCTCCGGGACAGGTTACAATGAGCAGTTCTTC. Protein: CASSSGTGYNEQFF.

The sample holds a few counts of this clonotype. The gene calls are TRBV25-1 and TRBJ2-7; no definite D call. The germline V gene encodes CDR1 MGHDK and CDR2 SYGVNS. CDR3 length: 12 residues. Trimming shortened V by 9 bases and J by 1 base, and 10 bases separated the two germline ends. The CDR3 here is CASSDVSYEQYF. Here the CDR3 DNA reads TGTGCCAGTTCGGACGTTTCCTACGAGCAGTACTTC.

This clonotype has just a few counts. The chain employs TRBV6-5 and TRBJ1-1, with TRBD1 as a possible D gene (6 bases). The V gene's germline CDR1 is MNHEY and CDR2 SVGAGI. V shed 0 bases and J shed 1 base, with 21 bases lying between them. The CDR3 is 19 amino acids. CDR3 region: CASSYSSYGGRVSNTEAFF. The CDR3 DNA follows: TGTGCCAGCAGTTACTCGAGTTACGGGGGGCGCGTTTCGAACACTGAAGCTTTCTTT.

This sequence joins TRBV3-1 and TRBJ2-7; D gene uncertain. The CDR3 has 10 amino acids. Germline CDR1 LGHDT, CDR2 YNNKEL (reference sequence). Trimming pared 8 bases from V and 2 bases from J, leaving 4 bases between. For the CDR3, the DNA is TGTGCCAGCGGGGCCTACGAGCAGTACTTC. This encodes CASGAYEQYF.

Only a few counts were recorded for this clonotype. This rearrangement joins TRBV5-1 to TRBJ2-4; D is unclear. Germline loops: CDR1 SGHRS, CDR2 YFSETQ. Trimming took off 4 bases at V and 11 bases at J, with 16 bases between the two ends. This CDR3 is built from 13 residues. The CDR3 DNA follows: TGCGCCAGCAGCGACGGACGGCCACAAGTTCAGTACTTC. It specifies CASSDGRPQVQYF.

This clonotype was found a few times. This CDR3 is CASSIDRSDYEQYF. In nucleotides, the CDR3 is TGTGCCAGCAGTATCGACAGGTCGGACTACGAGCAGTACTTC. This chain joins TRBV6-5 and TRBJ2-7; possibly TRBD1 for D (6 bases). Trimming left V 5 bases short and J 3 bases short, with 14 bases between. The CDR3 runs to 14 residues. CDR1 is MNHEY and CDR2 is SVGAGI in the germline V gene.

This clonotype occurred a few times. The chain couples TRBV6-2 or TRBV6-3 to TRBJ2-5, with TRBD2 identical over 8 bases. This CDR3 has 13 residues. V trimming: 6 bases; J trimming: 6 bases; junction bases outside the gene matches: 6. Germline lookup yields CDR1 MNHEY and CDR2 SVGEGT. CDR3 region: CASSFERGKTQYF. The DNA for the CDR3 is TGTGCCAGCAGCTTCGAGCGGGGGAAGACCCAGTACTTC.

The chain is built from TRBV12-3 or TRBV12-4 and TRBJ1-2; D is possibly TRBD1 (5 bases). V was pared by 1 base and J by 5 bases, with 14 bases between. There are 15 residues in the CDR3. Here the CDR3 DNA reads TGTGCCAGCAGTTTAGGGCAGGGTAGGGTATATGGCTACACCTTC. It specifies CASSLGQGRVYGYTF.

This clonotype has a handful of counts. CDR3 amino acids: CSVAEGRNEQFF. CDR3 nucleotide sequence: TGCAGCGTTGCGGAGGGGAGAAATGAGCAGTTCTTC. The genes are TRBV29-1 and TRBJ2-1; TRBD2 might be the D (6 bases). V shed 4 bases and J shed 7 bases, with 11 bases lying between them. This CDR3 spans 12 amino acids. Germline loops: CDR1 SQVTM, CDR2 ANQGSEA.

The CDR3 region is CASRPPGQGPQTQYF. The CDR3 DNA follows: TGTGCCAGCAGGCCCCCTGGACAGGGGCCGCAGACCCAGTACTTC. This chain uses TRBV6-1 with TRBJ2-5; TRBD1 aligns across 9 bases. V shed 6 bases, J shed 6 bases, and the junction held 11 bases outside the gene matches. The germline gives CDR1 MNHNS, CDR2 SASEGT. This CDR3 is built from 15 residues.

This chain links TRBV15 with TRBJ2-5, with D hard to call. Trimming took off 1 base at V and 5 bases at J, with 8 bases between the two ends. Germline lookup yields CDR1 LNHNV and CDR2 YYDKDF (reference sequence). This CDR3 comprises 13 residues. DNA of the CDR3: TGTGCCACCAGCAGAGTCCTACCGGAGACCCAGTACTTC. It yields the protein CATSRVLPETQYF.

A few counts support this clonotype. The chain carries TRBV9 and TRBJ1-1; weak D call: TRBD1 (6 bases). This CDR3 contains 15 residues. V was cut by 4 bases and J by 5 bases, with 18 bases left in between. Germline-derived CDR1 and CDR2 are SGDLS and YYNGEE. CDR3 in amino acids: CASSPVGGAGTEAFF. The CDR3 bases are TGTGCCAGCAGCCCGGTGGGGGGCGCGGGGACTGAAGCTTTCTTT. Using reference TRBV9 and TRBJ1-1 for the parts outside the CDR3, the full variable domain is DSGVTQTPKHLITATGQRVTLRCSPRSGDLSVYWYQQSLDQGLQFLIQYYNGEERAKGNILERFSAQQFPDLHSELNLSSLELGDSALYFCASSPVGGAGTEAFFGQGTRLTVV.

This clonotype was recorded once. The V call is TRBV15, the J call TRBJ2-3; D call uncertain. Trimming removed 1 base at V and 5 bases at J, with 16 bases between. The CDR3 has 16 amino acids. Germline V gene lookup returns CDR1 LNHNV and CDR2 YYDKDF (reference sequence). The CDR3 loop reads CATSRGEWSIIDTQYF. As DNA, the CDR3 is TGTGCCACCAGCAGAGGAGAGTGGTCAATCATAGATACGCAGTATTTT.

This clonotype was observed a few times. The V gene is TRBV29-1, the J gene TRBJ1-5, with D maybe TRBD1 (6 bases). Germline CDR1 SQVTM, CDR2 ANQGSEA. The CDR3 runs to 13 residues. V was pared by 6 bases and J by 3 bases, with 12 bases between. The CDR3 spells CSVGQIFNQPQHF. CDR3 DNA: TGCAGCGTCGGACAGATCTTCAATCAGCCCCAGCATTTT.